This TCR beta chain was sequenced for a study of blood T cell repertoires in COVID-19. Study at large: COVID-19 samples, acute and convalescent, were from the United States, Italy and Spain. In each case, the material was cDNA or gDNA derived from T cells, B-cell-depleted T cells, or PBMCs.

Measured with immunoSEQ multiplex PCR; TCRdb has only the in-frame clones, and not every one. This table has 70,000 or so clones, around 90% appearing once. Germline lookup yields CDR1 KGHSH and CDR2 LQKENI. The CDR3 contains 13 residues. V dropped 6 bases and J dropped 3 bases, with 9 bases sitting between them. The V call is TRBV18, the J call TRBJ2-1; D possibly corresponds to TRBD1 (6 bases). The receptor was isolated from a human donor in a cohort sampled during active COVID-19. Source material: peripheral blood. DNA of the CDR3: TGTGCCAGCTCTCCGACAGGCTACAATGAGCAGTTCTTC. Amino acids: CASSPTGYNEQFF.